This TCR beta chain was retrieved from a study of T cells in Graves' hyperthyroidism and ophthalmopathy. The CDR3 regions of TCR beta were amplified from RNA transcripts. First-round RT-PCR with HTBI primers amplified the TCR CDR3 region. TCRdb redid the calling of the multiplex PCR reads with MiXCR, one entry per CDR3 protein. Of 300,000 to 400,000 distinct CDR3 sequences in the sample, roughly 18% were seen once. The sample comprised blood. This clonotype was obtained from a man in his late teens or twenties with Graves' ophthalmopathy.

The CDR3 spells CASSLGLYTDTQYF. Written as DNA, the CDR3 is TGTGCCAGCAGCCTGGGACTCTACACAGATACGCAGTATTTT. The rearrangement joins TRBV13 to TRBJ2-3, with TRBD2 as a possible D gene (6 bases). The V end lost 5 bases, the J end lost 2 bases, and 11 bases lay between the germline ends. This CDR3 region has 14 residues. The germline gives CDR1 PRHDT, CDR2 FYEKMQ (reference sequence).